This TCR beta chain came from a study of CD8 T cells in Susac syndrome. Trimming cost V 8 bases and J 0 bases, with 17 bases left between them. The CDR3 sequence is 16 residues long. Germline CDR1 is MDHEN and CDR2 is SYDVKM. Random hexamers were used to reverse transcribe about 0.45 to 1 ug of RNA. TCRdb redid the calling of the immunoSEQ multiplex PCR reads with MiXCR, one entry per CDR3 protein. This table holds 200,000 to 250,000 distinct CDR3 sequences, 94% found once. This sequence originates from a human donor with Susac syndrome. Material for sequencing was CD4+ T cells from PBMCs. This chain connects TRBV28 to TRBJ1-5, with D tentatively TRBD1 (5 bases). Here the CDR3 reads CASRGTGSNSNQPQHF. The CDR3 bases are TGTGCCAGCCGGGGCACAGGCAGCAATAGCAATCAGCCCCAGCATTTT.